The 15 T cell receptor beta chains in this list originate from one sample, sequenced in a study of response to subunit inactivated influenza vaccine. Via MiXCR, TCRdb re-called the RT-PCR reads, giving one row per CDR3 protein. This sample carries fewer than 200,000 distinct CDR3 sequences, 7.5% to 10% of them seen once, and the ten largest clones take under 13%. The sample was non-naive T cells sorted from PBMCs, taken on the day of vaccination. Source of these receptors: a man in his fifties or sixties who received an inactivated influenza vaccine.

This clonotype was seen a few times. V is TRBV3-1 and J is TRBJ2-3; no clear D. V was trimmed by 0 bases and J by 3 bases, leaving 7 bases between them. Germline lookup yields CDR1 LGHDT and CDR2 YNNKEL (reference sequence). The CDR3 sequence is 14 residues long. The CDR3, as DNA: TGTGCCAGCAGCCAAGATCGAGTTACAGATACGCAGTATTTT. It yields the protein CASSQDRVTDTQYF.

The table lists this clonotype with many counts. This chain connects TRBV10-2 to TRBJ2-3; TRBD1 might be the D (6 bases). Looked up from germline, CDR1 is WSHSY and CDR2 is SAAADI. With 2 bases removed from V and 5 bases from J, the gap between germline ends came to 8 bases. There are 13 residues in the CDR3. The DNA for the CDR3 is TGCGCCAGCAGTGAGGCCAGGGGAGATACGCAGTATTTT. Amino acid sequence: CASSEARGDTQYF.

This clonotype was seen only a few times. This sequence joins TRBV20-1 and TRBJ1-6; 9 bases map to TRBD1. This CDR3 comprises 16 residues. Losses at the gene ends were 3 bases for V and 6 bases for J; bases not matched to a gene: 9. Germline V CDR1 and CDR2: DFQATT, SNEGSKA (reference sequence). The CDR3 is CSARDPGTGFNSPLHF. In DNA form, the CDR3 reads TGCAGTGCTAGGGACCCCGGGACAGGGTTTAATTCACCCCTCCACTTT.

This clonotype was observed a few times. The rearrangement links TRBV11-2 to TRBJ2-3; tentative D call: TRBD1 (7 bases). With 1 base removed from V and 4 bases from J, the gap between germline ends came to 15 bases. The germline V gene has CDR1 SGHAT and CDR2 FQNNGV. The CDR3 is 16 residues long. The CDR3 spells CASSLGAGGMADTQYF. DNA for the CDR3: TGTGCCAGCAGCTTAGGGGCAGGGGGGATGGCAGATACGCAGTATTTT.

This clonotype turned up a few times. This rearrangement joins TRBV9 to TRBJ2-7, with 8 bases fitting TRBD2. This CDR3 is 14 amino acids long. Germline V gene lookup returns CDR1 SGDLS and CDR2 YYNGEE. V shed 3 bases and J 0 bases; nucleotides not matched to a gene: 2. The CDR3 region has the DNA TGTGCCAGCAGCGGCGGGGGGACCTCCTACGAGCAGTACTTC. Protein: CASSGGGTSYEQYF.

The chain is built from TRBV7-2 and TRBJ2-5, with D unresolved. The V gene's germline CDR1 is SGHTA and CDR2 FQGNSA. The V and J ends lost 1 base and 4 bases respectively, with 7 bases between them. This CDR3 is built from 13 residues. The CDR3 protein is CASSLVLPETQYF. The DNA for the CDR3 is TGTGCCAGCAGCTTAGTTCTACCAGAGACCCAGTACTTC.

The table lists this clonotype with a few counts. The J gene is TRBJ1-3, the V gene TRBV5-1; D is possibly TRBD1 (5 bases). Trimming shortened V by 4 bases and J by 0 bases, and 8 bases separated the two germline ends. Germline V CDR1 and CDR2: SGHRS, YFSETQ. This CDR3 spans 14 amino acids. CDR3 DNA: TGCGCCAGCAGCCGGGGCGACTCTGGAAACACCATATATTTT. Protein product: CASSRGDSGNTIYF.

The sample holds many counts of this clonotype. This rearrangement joins TRBV20-1 to TRBJ2-7, with D unresolved. The CDR3 has 12 residues. The V gene's germline CDR1 is DFQATT and CDR2 SNEGSKA (reference sequence). V lost 3 bases to trimming and J lost 0 bases, with 6 bases between them. CDR3 amino acids: CSASPSSYEQYF. For the CDR3, the DNA is TGCAGTGCTAGCCCCAGCTCCTACGAGCAGTACTTC.

This clonotype has just a few counts. J is TRBJ1-1 and V is TRBV7-2; 7 bases align to TRBD1. From germline, CDR1 is SGHTA and CDR2 FQGNSA. Trimming took 3 bases from V and 8 from J; bases not matched to a gene: 6. CDR3 length: 13 amino acids. CDR3 nucleotide sequence: TGTGCCAGCAGCTTCGACAGGGAAGGCGAAGCTTTCTTT. Residues: CASSFDREGEAFF. Looking up the rest from reference TRBV7-2 and TRBJ1-1 gives the full variable domain: GAGVSQSPSNKVTEKGKDVELRCDPISGHTALYWYRQSLGQGLEFLIYFQGNSAPDKSGLPSDRFSAERTGGSVSTLTIQRTQQEDSAVYLCASSFDREGEAFFGQGTRLTVV.

The V call is TRBV27, the J call TRBJ2-7; the D gene could be TRBD1 or TRBD2 (5 bases each). V was clipped by 5 bases and J by 2 bases, with 13 bases between them. This CDR3 region has 14 residues. Germline CDR1 is MNHEY and CDR2 is SMNVEV (reference sequence). The CDR3 bases are TGTGCCAGCAGTCCAGGGCCGGGGACCTACGAGCAGTACTTC. It codes for CASSPGPGTYEQYF.

This clonotype was detected a few times. This chain links TRBV3-1 with TRBJ2-3; the D gene is possibly TRBD2 (7 bases). The CDR3 spans 18 residues. V shed 0 bases and J shed 4 bases, with 20 bases lying between them. Germline loops: CDR1 LGHDT, CDR2 YNNKEL (reference sequence). CDR3 nucleotide sequence: TGTGCCAGCAGCCAAGATAGGGTACGGGGGGCCGTCGCAGATACGCAGTATTTT. Its translation: CASSQDRVRGAVADTQYF.

The table lists this clonotype with many counts. V gene TRBV29-1 combines with J gene TRBJ2-1, with D perhaps TRBD1 or TRBD2 (6 bases each). The ends were cut back, 2 bases at V and 2 bases at J, with 25 bases in the middle. The CDR3 consists of 19 residues. CDR1 is SQVTM, CDR2 ANQGSEA, per germline. CDR3 in amino acids: CSVETQGWGREEPYNEQFF. CDR3 nucleotides: TGCAGCGTTGAAACGCAGGGATGGGGGCGGGAAGAGCCCTACAATGAGCAGTTCTTC.

The J gene is TRBJ1-1, the V gene TRBV6-5; perhaps TRBD1 as D (5 bases). Germline V gene sequence: CDR1 MNHEY, CDR2 SVGAGI. The CDR3 is 16 residues long. V shed 6 bases and J shed 4 bases, with 21 bases lying between them. CDR3 protein: CASSYHPYEGSTEAFF. The CDR3 DNA is TGTGCCAGCAGCTACCACCCTTATGAGGGGAGCACTGAAGCTTTCTTT.

There are a few counts of this clonotype. V usage is TRBV7-2 and J usage is TRBJ2-7, with a possible D match to TRBD1 (5 bases). Germline V gene sequence: CDR1 SGHTA, CDR2 FQGNSA. The CDR3 loop spans 14 amino acids. V gave up 4 bases and J gave up 1 base, with 11 bases separating them. The CDR3 protein is CASSSRRTSYEQYF. The CDR3 DNA reads TGTGCCAGCAGCTCCAGACGGACATCCTACGAGCAGTACTTC.

This clonotype has ten or more counts. The V and J genes are TRBV11-2 and TRBJ2-1; a possible D gene is TRBD1 (6 bases). The CDR3 sequence is 14 residues long. Trimming stripped 6 bases from V and 6 bases from J, with 15 bases between. Germline lookup yields CDR1 SGHAT and CDR2 FQNNGV. CDR3 bases: TGTGCCAGCAGTGGTACAGGGTTTTCCAATGAGCAGTTCTTC. Translation: CASSGTGFSNEQFF.